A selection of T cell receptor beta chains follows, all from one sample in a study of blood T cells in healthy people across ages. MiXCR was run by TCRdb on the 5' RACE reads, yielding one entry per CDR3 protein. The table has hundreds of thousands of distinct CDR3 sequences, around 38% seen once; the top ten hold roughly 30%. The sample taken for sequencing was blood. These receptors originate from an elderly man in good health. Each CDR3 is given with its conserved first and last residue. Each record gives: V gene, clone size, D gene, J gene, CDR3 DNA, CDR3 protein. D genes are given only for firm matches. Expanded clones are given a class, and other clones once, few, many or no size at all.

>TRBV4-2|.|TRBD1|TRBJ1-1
TGTGCCAGCAGCCATTCCGGCGAGGGGGCAACTGAAGCTTTCTTT
CASSHSGEGATEAFF
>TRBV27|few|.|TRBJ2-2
TGTGCCAGCAGTCCCACCCGGGGCACCGGGGAGCTGTTTTTT
CASSPTRGTGELFF
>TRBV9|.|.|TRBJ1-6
TGTGCCAGCGGGTCGTCGGGGGGGCGATATTCACCCCTCCACTTT
CASGSSGGRYSPLHF
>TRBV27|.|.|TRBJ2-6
TGTGCCAGCAGTTATCACCAGGGATCCGGGGCCAACGTCCTGACTTTC
CASSYHQGSGANVLTF
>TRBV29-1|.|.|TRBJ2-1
TGCAGCGCTAGCGACTACTCCTACAATGAGCAGTTCTTC
CSASDYSYNEQFF
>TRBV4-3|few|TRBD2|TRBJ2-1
TGCGCCAGCAGCCAAAAGATAATAGCGGGAGCTCATGAGCAGTTCTTC
CASSQKIIAGAHEQFF
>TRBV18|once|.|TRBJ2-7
TGTGCCAGCTCACCACAGGACGGACCACCCTACGAGCAGTACTTC
CASSPQDGPPYEQYF
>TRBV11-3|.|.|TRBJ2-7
TGTGCCAGCAGTTCCCCGGGACTCGGGGTTGGCGAGCAGTACTTC
CASSSPGLGVGEQYF
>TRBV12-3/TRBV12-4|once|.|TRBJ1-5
TGTGCCAGCAGTTGGGGAGGAGGGGCGGGGAGCAATCAGCCCCAGCATTTT
CASSWGGGAGSNQPQHF
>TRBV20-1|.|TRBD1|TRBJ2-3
TGCAGTGCCGAAGGGACAGGCGGCTCCACAGATACGCAGTATTTT
CSAEGTGGSTDTQYF
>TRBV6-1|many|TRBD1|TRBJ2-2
TGTGCCAGCAGGAGCGGGACAGGGGGGCTGTTTTTT
CASRSGTGGLFF
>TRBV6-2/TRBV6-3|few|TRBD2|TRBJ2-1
TGTGCCAGCAGTTCAACACTAGCGGGAGTGGGGCGCAGTTGGCAGTTCTTC
CASSSTLAGVGRSWQFF
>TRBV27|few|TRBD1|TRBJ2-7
TGTGCCAGCAAGTTGGCGACAGGGACCTACGAGCAGTACTTC
CASKLATGTYEQYF
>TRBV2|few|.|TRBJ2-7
TGTGCCAGCAGTCCCCGACAGGTGGGCGAGCAGTACTTC
CASSPRQVGEQYF
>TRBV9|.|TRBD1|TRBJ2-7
TGTGCCAGCAGCGTAGCTCGGGACAGGGGGACCTACGAGCAGTACTTC
CASSVARDRGTYEQYF
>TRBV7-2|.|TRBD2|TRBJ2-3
TGTGCCAGCAGCTTATGGTTAGCGGGGGCAGATACGCAGTATTTT
CASSLWLAGADTQYF
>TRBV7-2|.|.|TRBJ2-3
TGTGCCAGCAGCTTAGGACAGGCGGCAGATACGCAGTATTTT
CASSLGQAADTQYF
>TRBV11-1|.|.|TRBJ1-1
TGTGCCAGCCTAAGGGGCACGAACACTGAAGCTTTCTTT
CASLRGTNTEAFF
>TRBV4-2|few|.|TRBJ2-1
TGTGCCAGCAGCCAGGACGTGGCGGTCTCCTACAATGAGCAGTTCTTC
CASSQDVAVSYNEQFF
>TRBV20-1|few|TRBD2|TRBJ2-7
TGCAGTGCTTTTGAGCATCGGGAGGGAGAGCAGTACTTC
CSAFEHREGEQYF
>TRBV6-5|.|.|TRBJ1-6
TGTGCCAGCAGTGACGGCTCCTATAATTCACCCCTCCACTTT
CASSDGSYNSPLHF
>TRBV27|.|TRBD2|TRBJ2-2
TGTGCCAGCAGTTTATGGGGGGGTAACGGGGAGCTGTTTTTT
CASSLWGGNGELFF
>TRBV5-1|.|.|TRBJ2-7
TGCGCCAGCAGCTTGGGGAGGACAGCCCCCTACGAGCAGTACTTC
CASSLGRTAPYEQYF
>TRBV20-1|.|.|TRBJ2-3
TGCAGTGCTAGAGATCCTAGCGCACACACAGATACGCAGTATTTT
CSARDPSAHTDTQYF
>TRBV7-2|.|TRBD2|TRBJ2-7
TGTGCCAGCAGCTTATATCTAGCGGGAGGGAACTACGAGCAGTACTTC
CASSLYLAGGNYEQYF
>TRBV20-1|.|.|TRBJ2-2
TGCAGTGCTAGGGATCACAGGGAGGACACCGGGGAGCTGTTTTTT
CSARDHREDTGELFF
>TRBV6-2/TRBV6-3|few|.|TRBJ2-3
TGTGCCACCGAGAAACCCGCGAGTGGTACGCAGTATTTT
CATEKPASGTQYF
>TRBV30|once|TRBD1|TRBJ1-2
TGTGCCTGGAGTAAAGGGGGCTGGGGCTACACCTTC
CAWSKGGWGYTF
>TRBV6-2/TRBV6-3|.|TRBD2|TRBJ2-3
TGTGCCAGCAGCCCCTCAGGACTAGCGGGGAGTCCGCAGTATTTT
CASSPSGLAGSPQYF
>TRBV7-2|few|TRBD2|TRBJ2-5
TGTGCCAGCAGCTCCCGTCTAGCGGGAGGCATAGAGACCCAGTACTTC
CASSSRLAGGIETQYF
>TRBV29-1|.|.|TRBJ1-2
TGCAGCGTTGGCGCAGGGTCAGGTGTATCCAACTATGGCTACACCTTC
CSVGAGSGVSNYGYTF
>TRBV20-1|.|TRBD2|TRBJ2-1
TGCAGTGCTCAGACTAGCGGGAGACCTGAGCAGTTCTTC
CSAQTSGRPEQFF
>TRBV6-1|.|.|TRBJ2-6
TGTGCCAGCAGTAGGGACATATCCTCTGGGGCCAACGTCCTGACTTTC
CASSRDISSGANVLTF